Below, 18 T cell receptor beta chains from the same sample are listed, as sequenced in a study of cytomegalovirus exposure and HLA in healthy donors. This PCR relied on a set of 60 Vbeta primers and 13 Jbeta primers. Some clones are missing from TCRdb's copy, which holds only in-frame ones; the method was immunoSEQ multiplex PCR. The sample includes 170,000 or so clones, roughly 82% of them seen just once. Sequences were obtained from PBMCs. These receptor sequences come from a woman between 50 and 59 years old in good health and CMV-seronegative.

The J gene is TRBJ1-1, the V gene TRBV18, with 8 nucleotides matching TRBD1. Germline V gene lookup returns CDR1 KGHSH and CDR2 LQKENI. The trim removed 8 bases at V and 1 base at J, leaving 15 bases unmatched. The CDR3 loop spans 17 amino acids. CDR3 in DNA: TGTGCCAGCACCCCGGGACAGGTGGGGTCGGGGAACACTGAAGCTTTCTTT. Its translation: CASTPGQVGSGNTEAFF. Full variable domain (rest looked up from reference TRBV18 and TRBJ1-1): NAGVMQNPRHLVRRRGQEARLRCSPMKGHSHVYWYRQLPEEGLKFMVYLQKENIIDESGMPKERFSAEFPKEGPSILRIQQVVRGDSAAYFCASTPGQVGSGNTEAFFGQGTRLTVV.

The chain is built from TRBV4-1 and TRBJ2-1; D possibly corresponds to TRBD1 (6 bases). Trimming cost V 1 base and J 6 bases, with 16 bases left between them. The CDR3 extends over 16 amino acids. Germline-derived CDR1 and CDR2 are MGHRA and YSYEKL. CDR3 protein: CASSQGSWGHSNEQFF. For the CDR3, the DNA is TGCGCCAGCAGCCAAGGTAGTTGGGGGCATAGCAATGAGCAGTTCTTC.

The rearrangement uses TRBV28 and TRBJ1-1, with a tentative D call TRBD1 (5 bases). Germline assignment: CDR1 MDHEN and CDR2 SYDVKM. The germline V and J ends were trimmed by 5 bases and 1 base, with 8 bases remaining between them. The CDR3 contains 13 residues. The CDR3 region is CASSPQANTEAFF. In DNA, the CDR3 is TGTGCCAGCAGTCCACAGGCGAACACTGAAGCTTTCTTT. The full variable domain, with the rest looked up from reference TRBV28 and TRBJ1-1, is DVKVTQSSRYLVKRTGEKVFLECVQDMDHENMFWYRQDPGLGLRLIYFSYDVKMKEKGDIPEGYSVSREKKERFSLILESASTNQTSMYLCASSPQANTEAFFGQGTRLTVV.

The genes are TRBV7-9 and TRBJ2-2; D might be TRBD2 (6 bases). CDR1 and CDR2 (germline): SEHNR, FQNEAQ (reference sequence). Trimming cost V 5 bases and J 0 bases, with 7 bases left between them. There are 14 residues in the CDR3. CDR3 residues: CASSRRANTGELFF. For the CDR3, the DNA is TGTGCCAGCAGCCGGAGGGCGAACACCGGGGAGCTGTTTTTT.

V gene TRBV2 combines with J gene TRBJ1-2, with D hard to call. Between the trimmed V and J ends, which lost 4 bases and 4 bases, there was a span of 10 bases. This CDR3 is 13 amino acids long. From germline, CDR1 is SNHLY and CDR2 FYNNEI. This CDR3 is CASSVEGLYGYTF. The CDR3 DNA reads as TGTGCCAGCAGTGTCGAGGGCCTCTATGGCTACACCTTC.

V and J are TRBV19 and TRBJ1-5; 8 bases match TRBD1. V was clipped by 4 bases and J by 6 bases; unmatched bases: 8. This CDR3 is built from 15 residues. The germline V gene encodes CDR1 LNHDA and CDR2 SQIVND (reference sequence). The CDR3 reads CASSTTGVFLQPQHF. The CDR3 bases are TGTGCCAGTAGTACGACAGGGGTGTTTCTTCAGCCCCAGCATTTT. Full variable domain (rest looked up from reference TRBV19 and TRBJ1-5): DGGITQSPKYLFRKEGQNVTLSCEQNLNHDAMYWYRQDPGQGLRLIYYSQIVNDFQKGDIAEGYSVSREKKESFPLTVTSAQKNPTAFYLCASSTTGVFLQPQHFGDGTRLSIL.

About this clone itself: At one of its ends the junction is not consistent with the germline gene, which may arise from a read error. The genes are TRBV7-7 and TRBJ2-3, with D uncertain. This CDR3 contains 13 residues. Germline V gives CDR1 SSHAT, CDR2 FNYEAQ (reference sequence). The CDR3 bases are TGTGCTAGCAGCTTACTTTTCACAGATACGCAGTATTTT. Its translation is CASSLLFTDTQYF. Combining the CDR3 with reference TRBV7-7 and TRBJ2-3 gives the whole variable domain GAGVSQSPRYKVTKRGQDVTLRCDPISSHATLYWYQQALGQGPEFLTYFNYEAQPDKSGLPSDRFSAERPEGSISTLTIQRTEQRDSAMYRCASSLLFTDTQYFGPGTRLTVL.

Written as DNA, the CDR3 is TGCGCCAGCAGCTCGGGACTAGCGGGGACCCTCGGGGAGACCCAGTACTTC. This gives the protein CASSSGLAGTLGETQYF. This chain uses TRBV5-1 with TRBJ2-5; 13 nucleotides align to TRBD2. The CDR3 totals 17 residues. The V and J ends lost 3 bases and 5 bases, in that order; junction bases with no gene match: 10. From germline, CDR1 is SGHRS and CDR2 YFSETQ. The full variable domain, rest sourced from reference TRBV5-1 and TRBJ2-5, is KAGVTQTPRYLIKTRGQQVTLSCSPISGHRSVSWYQQTPGQGLQFLFEYFSETQRNKGNFPGRFSGRQFSNSRSEMNVSTLELGDSALYLCASSSGLAGTLGETQYFGPGTRLLVL.

The chain recombines TRBV7-2 with TRBJ2-2, with D unresolved. Germline assignment: CDR1 SGHTA and CDR2 FQGNSA. V was shortened by 2 bases and J by 1 base, with 2 bases between the two germline ends. The CDR3 covers 13 residues. Here the CDR3 DNA reads TGTGCCAGCAGCTTACTGAACACCGGGGAGCTGTTTTTT. Encoded protein: CASSLLNTGELFF.

The chain uses TRBV19 and TRBJ2-1; D is perhaps TRBD1 (5 bases). The V gene's germline CDR1 is LNHDA and CDR2 SQIVND (reference sequence). This CDR3 has 15 residues. V was trimmed by 5 bases and J by 10 bases, leaving 21 bases between them. CDR3 in amino acids: CASSGPGKNRGEQFF. Written as DNA, the CDR3 is TGTGCCAGTAGTGGGCCAGGGAAAAATCGAGGAGAGCAGTTCTTC.

Only one count was recorded for this clone. The chain combines TRBV10-2 with TRBJ2-1; possible D gene TRBD2, 5 bases. Between the trimmed V and J ends, which lost 6 bases and 7 bases, there was a span of 16 bases. Germline assignment: CDR1 WSHSY and CDR2 SAAADI. The length of the CDR3 is 14 residues. The CDR3 here is CASSEPVGRNEQFF. Here the CDR3 DNA reads TGCGCCAGCAGCGAACCGGTGGGGAGAAATGAGCAGTTCTTC.

This rearrangement joins TRBV10-3 to TRBJ2-1; the D gene is possibly TRBD2 (6 bases). The V end lost 0 bases, the J end lost 10 bases, and 10 bases lay between the germline ends. The CDR3 length is 13 residues. Germline V gene sequence: CDR1 ENHRY, CDR2 SYGVKD. DNA of the CDR3: TGTGCCATCAGTGAGTCTTGGGACTCAGAGCAGTTCTTC. It codes for CAISESWDSEQFF.

The chain is built from TRBV18 and TRBJ1-5; 7 bases line up with TRBD1. CDR1 is KGHSH and CDR2 is LQKENI in the germline V gene. The CDR3 has 13 amino acids. V dropped 6 bases and J dropped 8; count of bases not matched to a gene: 7. CDR3 nucleotide sequence: TGTGCCAGCTCGTCAGACAGGGCCAAGCCCCAGCATTTT. This translates into CASSSDRAKPQHF.

V usage is TRBV30 and J usage is TRBJ1-5; TRBD1 agrees at 8 bases. This CDR3 is 14 amino acids long. J gave up 5 bases and V 2 bases, and 5 bases lay outside the gene matches. Germline assignment: CDR1 GTSNPN and CDR2 SVGIG (reference sequence). In DNA, the CDR3 is TGTGCCTGGAGTCCAACAGGGGGTTATCAGCCCCAGCATTTT. It is translated as CAWSPTGGYQPQHF.

This chain links TRBV27 with TRBJ2-7; TRBD1 aligns across 9 bases. The CDR3 extends over 14 amino acids. Germline values: CDR1 MNHEY, CDR2 SMNVEV (reference sequence). Trimming at V came to 5 bases and at J to 2 bases, leaving 4 bases not matched to a gene. The CDR3 loop reads CASSRGQGPYEQYF. DNA of the CDR3: TGTGCCAGCAGTCGAGGACAGGGGCCCTACGAGCAGTACTTC.

The sample holds one count of this clone. The chain has TRBV7-3 and TRBJ2-5; 8 positions match TRBD1. The CDR3 spans 15 residues. Germline V gene lookup returns CDR1 SGHTA and CDR2 FQGTGA. V lost 2 bases, J lost 5 bases, and 7 bases stayed unmatched. The CDR3 DNA is TGTGCCAGCAGCTTAGGAGGGACAGGCGGGGAGACCCAGTACTTC. It translates to CASSLGGTGGETQYF.

There are a few counts of this clone. The junction shows a germline mismatch at one end, possibly a read error. V is TRBV7-2 and J is TRBJ2-4, with D possibly TRBD1 on 7 matching bases. The CDR3 covers 17 residues. Germline lookup yields CDR1 SGHTA and CDR2 FQGNSA. The CDR3 sequence: CASSLVGAGTAQNIQYF. The CDR3 nucleotides read TGTGCCAGCAGCTTAGTTGGGGCGGGGACAGCCCAAAACATTCAGTACTTC.

This chain links TRBV5-4 with TRBJ1-3; 7 bases match TRBD1. Germline V gene sequence: CDR1 SGHNT, CDR2 YYREEE (reference sequence). This CDR3 region has 15 residues. V shed 4 bases, J shed 2 bases, and the junction held 6 bases outside the gene matches. The CDR3 nucleotides read TGTGCCAGCAGCCCGGGACAGACAACTGGAAACACCATATATTTT. Translation: CASSPGQTTGNTIYF.